This passage covers 7 T cell receptor beta chains from one sample sequenced in a study of cytomegalovirus exposure and HLA in healthy donors. Libraries were prepared by immunoSEQ multiplex PCR; TCRdb keeps only in-frame clonotypes and omits some of them. This sample has some 87,000 clones; approximately 96% occur once, and the top ten carry 1.3%. Sequenced material: PBMCs. These receptors all come from a woman under 30 in good health and CMV-seronegative.

This sequence joins TRBV4-1 and TRBJ2-5, with D possibly matching TRBD1 (5 bases). The CDR3 has 15 amino acids. Trimming cost V 0 bases and J 5 bases, with 13 bases left between them. Looked up from germline, CDR1 is MGHRA and CDR2 is YSYEKL. Here the CDR3 reads CASSQDLTGVETQYF. The CDR3 bases are TGCGCCAGCAGCCAAGATCTCACAGGCGTTGAGACCCAGTACTTC.

This clone was counted between two and nine times. This chain connects TRBV6-1 to TRBJ1-4; 8 nucleotides agree with TRBD1. The CDR3 covers 17 residues. J lost 0 bases, V lost 3 bases, and 6 bases had no gene match. CDR1 is MNHNS and CDR2 is SASEGT in the germline V gene. The chain's CDR3 is CASSDWVRGPTNEKLFF. The CDR3 coding sequence is TGTGCCAGCAGTGATTGGGTCAGGGGGCCAACTAATGAAAAACTGTTTTTT.

The chain links TRBV5-1 to TRBJ2-1; D uncertain. The CDR3 extends over 16 amino acids. CDR1 is SGHRS, CDR2 YFSETQ, per germline. Between the trimmed V and J ends, which lost 9 bases and 5 bases, there was a span of 24 bases. The CDR3 region is CATTYVSGALHNEQFF. DNA for the CDR3: TGCGCCACAACCTATGTATCCGGAGCCTTGCACAATGAGCAGTTCTTC.

The chain combines TRBV6-6 with TRBJ2-7; D perhaps matches TRBD1 (6 bases). The CDR3 spans 14 residues. Germline CDR1 MNHNY, CDR2 SVGAGI (reference sequence). Trimming stripped 8 bases from V and 3 bases from J, with 17 bases between. The chain's CDR3 is CASGLDRNFYEQYF. CDR3 nucleotide sequence: TGTGCCAGCGGGTTAGACAGGAACTTCTACGAGCAGTACTTC.

The chain carries TRBV28 and TRBJ2-1; D is perhaps TRBD2 (7 bases). V lost 4 bases and J 8 bases, leaving 21 bases between the germline ends. There are 16 residues in the CDR3. The germline gives CDR1 MDHEN, CDR2 SYDVKM. The DNA for the CDR3 is TGTGCCAGCAGTTCCCCGCGGGGGCTAACCTGGGATGAGCAGTTCTTC. Encoded protein: CASSSPRGLTWDEQFF.

This rearrangement joins TRBV27 to TRBJ2-7; 13 nucleotides match TRBD2. The germline CDR1 and CDR2 sequences are MNHEY and SMNVEV (reference sequence). V trimming: 3 bases; J trimming: 4 bases; junction bases outside the gene matches: 12. The CDR3 loop spans 18 amino acids. The CDR3 region has the DNA TGTGCCAGCAGTTTCACCGGGACTAGCGGGACGAGGGCTTACGAGCAGTACTTC. It is translated as CASSFTGTSGTRAYEQYF.

This chain uses TRBV7-2 with TRBJ2-2; TRBD2 matches at 9 bases. Germline loops: CDR1 SGHTA, CDR2 FQGNSA. The CDR3 covers 16 residues. V shed 1 base, J shed 6 bases, and the junction held 6 bases outside the gene matches. This CDR3 reads CASSLGPIAGAGELFF. CDR3 bases: TGTGCCAGCAGCTTAGGTCCAATAGCGGGAGCCGGGGAGCTGTTTTTT.